This record concerns one T cell receptor beta chain sequence. Its antigen is undetermined. These data originate in a study of blood T cells in healthy people across ages. V lost 1 base, J lost 4 bases, and 15 bases lay in between. Germline V gene lookup returns CDR1 SGHTA and CDR2 FQGNSA. The CDR3 runs to 16 residues. A J-beta primer mix and a sample-barcoded 5' primer were used in a second PCR of roughly 6 to 11 cycles. From the 5' RACE reads, TCRdb called clonotypes with MiXCR, one entry per CDR3 protein. Of fewer than 950,000 distinct CDR3 sequences listed, 35% to 40% are singletons. General study points: When set beside aged donors, long-lived donors presented more naive CD4+ cells and higher diversity.

Sequenced: blood. This sequence originates from a man between 18 and 35 years old in good health. V gene TRBV7-2 combines with J gene TRBJ2-3, with D perhaps TRBD2 (6 bases). The CDR3 here is CASSLGLNRESDTQYF. CDR3 bases: TGTGCCAGCAGCTTAGGGCTTAATCGGGAGTCAGATACGCAGTATTTT. Based on the CDR3 plus reference TRBV7-2 and TRBJ2-3, the full variable domain is GAGVSQSPSNKVTEKGKDVELRCDPISGHTALYWYRQSLGQGLEFLIYFQGNSAPDKSGLPSDRFSAERTGGSVSTLTIQRTQQEDSAVYLCASSLGLNRESDTQYFGPGTRLTVL.